Listed here are 15 T cell receptor beta chains from one sample, sequenced in a study of blood T cell repertoires in COVID-19. Libraries were prepared by immunoSEQ multiplex PCR; TCRdb keeps only in-frame clonotypes and omits some of them. This table holds approximately 200,000 clones, 60% to 80% found once. The sample taken for sequencing was peripheral blood. Receptors originate from a man aged 55 to 69 with active or convalescent COVID-19.

V is TRBV18 and J is TRBJ2-7; 9 bases align to TRBD1. Trimming at V came to 3 bases and at J to 6 bases, leaving 9 bases not matched to a gene. Germline CDR1 reads KGHSH; CDR2 reads LQKENI. The CDR3 extends over 15 amino acids. The CDR3: CASSPYRGRRSEQYF. In nucleotides, the CDR3 is TGTGCCAGCTCACCGTACAGGGGGCGACGGAGCGAGCAGTACTTC.

The chain uses TRBV11-2 and TRBJ2-7; 9 nucleotides match TRBD2. Germline V gene sequence: CDR1 SGHAT, CDR2 FQNNGV. CDR3 length: 15 residues. Trimming took 4 bases from V and 6 from J; bases not matched to a gene: 10. The DNA for the CDR3 is TGTGCCAGCAGCTCGTCTGCGGGAGGGCTCAGCGAGCAGTACTTC. Amino acid sequence: CASSSSAGGLSEQYF. Full variable domain (outside the CDR3, taken from reference TRBV11-2 and TRBJ2-7): EAGVAQSPRYKIIEKRQSVAFWCNPISGHATLYWYQQILGQGPKLLIQFQNNGVVDDSQLPKDRFSAERLKGVDSTLKIQPAKLEDSAVYLCASSSSAGGLSEQYFGPGTRLTVT.

The chain links TRBV5-4 to TRBJ2-3; D unresolved. The V and J ends lost 0 bases and 3 bases respectively, with 8 bases between them. Per germline, CDR1 SGHNT and CDR2 YYREEE (reference sequence). The CDR3 is 14 amino acids. Written as DNA, the CDR3 is TGTGCCAGCAGCTTGGACAGCCAAACAGATACGCAGTATTTT. Translated, it gives CASSLDSQTDTQYF. The full variable domain, rest sourced from reference TRBV5-4 and TRBJ2-3, is ETGVTQSPTHLIKTRGQQVTLRCSSQSGHNTVSWYQQALGQGPQFIFQYYREEENGRGNFPPRFSGLQFPNYSSELNVNALELDDSALYLCASSLDSQTDTQYFGPGTRLTVL.

The chain employs TRBV5-1 and TRBJ2-7; D is possibly TRBD1 (6 bases). CDR3 length: 15 amino acids. V was pared by 1 base and J by 4 bases, with 15 bases between. The germline V gene encodes CDR1 SGHRS and CDR2 YFSETQ. The chain's CDR3 is CASSLIGQGTYEQYF. DNA for the CDR3: TGCGCCAGCAGCTTGATCGGGCAGGGGACATACGAGCAGTACTTC.

The V call is TRBV12-3 or TRBV12-4, the J call TRBJ2-5, with D possibly matching TRBD2 (6 bases). This CDR3 comprises 13 residues. V was clipped by 4 bases and J by 1 base, with 7 bases between them. CDR3 nucleotide sequence: TGTGCCAGCAGTTCTAGCGTCCAAGAGACCCAGTACTTC. Translating it yields CASSSSVQETQYF.

This clone was detected only once. The V and J genes are TRBV6-5 and TRBJ2-7; D might be TRBD1 (6 bases). The V and J ends lost 4 bases and 4 bases respectively, with 14 bases between them. Germline CDR1 MNHEY, CDR2 SVGAGI. CDR3 size: 14 residues. The chain's CDR3 is CASSLSGQMYEQYF. The CDR3 nucleotides read TGTGCCAGCAGTTTGTCCGGACAGATGTACGAGCAGTACTTC.

This sequence joins TRBV5-1 and TRBJ2-3; D remains unclear. V was shortened by 1 base and J by 0 bases, with 6 bases between the two germline ends. The CDR3 totals 14 residues. From germline, CDR1 is SGHRS and CDR2 YFSETQ. The DNA of the CDR3 is TGCGCCAGCAGCTTGTCGCAGAGCACAGATACGCAGTATTTT. It codes for CASSLSQSTDTQYF.

The chain employs TRBV28 and TRBJ2-7; 7 bases are shared with TRBD1. J lost 2 bases, V lost 2 bases, and 3 bases had no gene match. The CDR3 runs to 14 residues. Germline loops: CDR1 MDHEN, CDR2 SYDVKM. CDR3 coding DNA: TGTGCCAGCAGTTTACAGGGGGAGACCTACGAGCAGTACTTC. Encoded protein: CASSLQGETYEQYF.

The gene calls are TRBV11-2 and TRBJ2-1; 7 bases are a match to TRBD2. In germline, CDR1 is SGHAT, CDR2 FQNNGV. V lost 0 bases, J lost 10 bases, and 15 bases stayed unmatched. The CDR3 sequence is 17 residues long. The CDR3 loop reads CASSLEASGSLRGEQFF. DNA of the CDR3: TGTGCCAGCAGCTTAGAGGCTAGCGGTTCACTCCGGGGGGAGCAGTTCTTC.

The chain has TRBV7-2 and TRBJ2-7; 8 nucleotides line up with TRBD1. The CDR3 covers 16 residues. Germline V CDR1 and CDR2: SGHTA, FQGNSA. J was trimmed by 6 bases and V by 1 base; bases with no gene match: 11. The CDR3 here is CASSLDWDRRSREQYF. The CDR3 bases are TGTGCCAGCAGCTTAGACTGGGACAGGAGGTCTCGCGAGCAGTACTTC.

J is TRBJ1-2 and V is TRBV5-6; TRBD1 is a possible D gene (6 bases). The length of the CDR3 is 12 residues. V lost 5 bases, J lost 4 bases, and 9 bases lay in between. Germline V gene data show CDR1 as SGHDT and CDR2 as YYEEEE. This chain's CDR3 is CASRRGGYGYTF. In DNA form, the CDR3 reads TGTGCCAGCAGAAGAGGGGGCTATGGCTACACCTTC.

The chain links TRBV13 to TRBJ1-2; 7 bases agree with TRBD1. The CDR3 totals 14 residues. The junction had 7 bases not matched to a gene; V was cut back by 7 bases and J by 2 bases. Germline V gene data show CDR1 as PRHDT and CDR2 as FYEKMQ (reference sequence). CDR3 in amino acids: CASTLQTGNYGYTF. The CDR3 bases are TGTGCCAGCACCCTACAGACAGGGAACTATGGCTACACCTTC.

This sequence joins TRBV6-5 and TRBJ2-3; 9 bases match TRBD2. V shed 0 bases, J shed 6 bases, and the junction held 7 bases outside the gene matches. This CDR3 has 16 amino acids. CDR1 is MNHEY, CDR2 SVGAGI, per germline. CDR3 loop: CASSYSGGRVGDTQYF. DNA of the CDR3: TGTGCCAGCAGTTACTCCGGCGGGAGGGTCGGGGATACGCAGTATTTT.

The genes are TRBV15 and TRBJ1-1; TRBD1 matches at 7 bases. This CDR3 is 15 amino acids long. Per the germline V gene, CDR1 is LNHNV and CDR2 is YYDKDF (reference sequence). J lost 4 bases, V lost 3 bases, and 8 bases had no gene match. The CDR3 reads CATSRLRQGSTEAFF. The CDR3 bases are TGTGCCACCAGCAGGCTGAGACAGGGAAGCACTGAAGCTTTCTTT.

This clone was detected only a few times. V gene TRBV5-6 combines with J gene TRBJ2-7, with D perhaps TRBD1 (6 bases). Germline V CDR1 and CDR2: SGHDT, YYEEEE. CDR3 length: 18 amino acids. V lost 5 bases and J lost 2, with 26 bases in between. The CDR3 reads CASSLPARTAVNAYEQYF. In DNA form, the CDR3 reads TGTGCCAGCAGTCTCCCGGCTCGGACAGCTGTGAATGCCTACGAGCAGTACTTC.